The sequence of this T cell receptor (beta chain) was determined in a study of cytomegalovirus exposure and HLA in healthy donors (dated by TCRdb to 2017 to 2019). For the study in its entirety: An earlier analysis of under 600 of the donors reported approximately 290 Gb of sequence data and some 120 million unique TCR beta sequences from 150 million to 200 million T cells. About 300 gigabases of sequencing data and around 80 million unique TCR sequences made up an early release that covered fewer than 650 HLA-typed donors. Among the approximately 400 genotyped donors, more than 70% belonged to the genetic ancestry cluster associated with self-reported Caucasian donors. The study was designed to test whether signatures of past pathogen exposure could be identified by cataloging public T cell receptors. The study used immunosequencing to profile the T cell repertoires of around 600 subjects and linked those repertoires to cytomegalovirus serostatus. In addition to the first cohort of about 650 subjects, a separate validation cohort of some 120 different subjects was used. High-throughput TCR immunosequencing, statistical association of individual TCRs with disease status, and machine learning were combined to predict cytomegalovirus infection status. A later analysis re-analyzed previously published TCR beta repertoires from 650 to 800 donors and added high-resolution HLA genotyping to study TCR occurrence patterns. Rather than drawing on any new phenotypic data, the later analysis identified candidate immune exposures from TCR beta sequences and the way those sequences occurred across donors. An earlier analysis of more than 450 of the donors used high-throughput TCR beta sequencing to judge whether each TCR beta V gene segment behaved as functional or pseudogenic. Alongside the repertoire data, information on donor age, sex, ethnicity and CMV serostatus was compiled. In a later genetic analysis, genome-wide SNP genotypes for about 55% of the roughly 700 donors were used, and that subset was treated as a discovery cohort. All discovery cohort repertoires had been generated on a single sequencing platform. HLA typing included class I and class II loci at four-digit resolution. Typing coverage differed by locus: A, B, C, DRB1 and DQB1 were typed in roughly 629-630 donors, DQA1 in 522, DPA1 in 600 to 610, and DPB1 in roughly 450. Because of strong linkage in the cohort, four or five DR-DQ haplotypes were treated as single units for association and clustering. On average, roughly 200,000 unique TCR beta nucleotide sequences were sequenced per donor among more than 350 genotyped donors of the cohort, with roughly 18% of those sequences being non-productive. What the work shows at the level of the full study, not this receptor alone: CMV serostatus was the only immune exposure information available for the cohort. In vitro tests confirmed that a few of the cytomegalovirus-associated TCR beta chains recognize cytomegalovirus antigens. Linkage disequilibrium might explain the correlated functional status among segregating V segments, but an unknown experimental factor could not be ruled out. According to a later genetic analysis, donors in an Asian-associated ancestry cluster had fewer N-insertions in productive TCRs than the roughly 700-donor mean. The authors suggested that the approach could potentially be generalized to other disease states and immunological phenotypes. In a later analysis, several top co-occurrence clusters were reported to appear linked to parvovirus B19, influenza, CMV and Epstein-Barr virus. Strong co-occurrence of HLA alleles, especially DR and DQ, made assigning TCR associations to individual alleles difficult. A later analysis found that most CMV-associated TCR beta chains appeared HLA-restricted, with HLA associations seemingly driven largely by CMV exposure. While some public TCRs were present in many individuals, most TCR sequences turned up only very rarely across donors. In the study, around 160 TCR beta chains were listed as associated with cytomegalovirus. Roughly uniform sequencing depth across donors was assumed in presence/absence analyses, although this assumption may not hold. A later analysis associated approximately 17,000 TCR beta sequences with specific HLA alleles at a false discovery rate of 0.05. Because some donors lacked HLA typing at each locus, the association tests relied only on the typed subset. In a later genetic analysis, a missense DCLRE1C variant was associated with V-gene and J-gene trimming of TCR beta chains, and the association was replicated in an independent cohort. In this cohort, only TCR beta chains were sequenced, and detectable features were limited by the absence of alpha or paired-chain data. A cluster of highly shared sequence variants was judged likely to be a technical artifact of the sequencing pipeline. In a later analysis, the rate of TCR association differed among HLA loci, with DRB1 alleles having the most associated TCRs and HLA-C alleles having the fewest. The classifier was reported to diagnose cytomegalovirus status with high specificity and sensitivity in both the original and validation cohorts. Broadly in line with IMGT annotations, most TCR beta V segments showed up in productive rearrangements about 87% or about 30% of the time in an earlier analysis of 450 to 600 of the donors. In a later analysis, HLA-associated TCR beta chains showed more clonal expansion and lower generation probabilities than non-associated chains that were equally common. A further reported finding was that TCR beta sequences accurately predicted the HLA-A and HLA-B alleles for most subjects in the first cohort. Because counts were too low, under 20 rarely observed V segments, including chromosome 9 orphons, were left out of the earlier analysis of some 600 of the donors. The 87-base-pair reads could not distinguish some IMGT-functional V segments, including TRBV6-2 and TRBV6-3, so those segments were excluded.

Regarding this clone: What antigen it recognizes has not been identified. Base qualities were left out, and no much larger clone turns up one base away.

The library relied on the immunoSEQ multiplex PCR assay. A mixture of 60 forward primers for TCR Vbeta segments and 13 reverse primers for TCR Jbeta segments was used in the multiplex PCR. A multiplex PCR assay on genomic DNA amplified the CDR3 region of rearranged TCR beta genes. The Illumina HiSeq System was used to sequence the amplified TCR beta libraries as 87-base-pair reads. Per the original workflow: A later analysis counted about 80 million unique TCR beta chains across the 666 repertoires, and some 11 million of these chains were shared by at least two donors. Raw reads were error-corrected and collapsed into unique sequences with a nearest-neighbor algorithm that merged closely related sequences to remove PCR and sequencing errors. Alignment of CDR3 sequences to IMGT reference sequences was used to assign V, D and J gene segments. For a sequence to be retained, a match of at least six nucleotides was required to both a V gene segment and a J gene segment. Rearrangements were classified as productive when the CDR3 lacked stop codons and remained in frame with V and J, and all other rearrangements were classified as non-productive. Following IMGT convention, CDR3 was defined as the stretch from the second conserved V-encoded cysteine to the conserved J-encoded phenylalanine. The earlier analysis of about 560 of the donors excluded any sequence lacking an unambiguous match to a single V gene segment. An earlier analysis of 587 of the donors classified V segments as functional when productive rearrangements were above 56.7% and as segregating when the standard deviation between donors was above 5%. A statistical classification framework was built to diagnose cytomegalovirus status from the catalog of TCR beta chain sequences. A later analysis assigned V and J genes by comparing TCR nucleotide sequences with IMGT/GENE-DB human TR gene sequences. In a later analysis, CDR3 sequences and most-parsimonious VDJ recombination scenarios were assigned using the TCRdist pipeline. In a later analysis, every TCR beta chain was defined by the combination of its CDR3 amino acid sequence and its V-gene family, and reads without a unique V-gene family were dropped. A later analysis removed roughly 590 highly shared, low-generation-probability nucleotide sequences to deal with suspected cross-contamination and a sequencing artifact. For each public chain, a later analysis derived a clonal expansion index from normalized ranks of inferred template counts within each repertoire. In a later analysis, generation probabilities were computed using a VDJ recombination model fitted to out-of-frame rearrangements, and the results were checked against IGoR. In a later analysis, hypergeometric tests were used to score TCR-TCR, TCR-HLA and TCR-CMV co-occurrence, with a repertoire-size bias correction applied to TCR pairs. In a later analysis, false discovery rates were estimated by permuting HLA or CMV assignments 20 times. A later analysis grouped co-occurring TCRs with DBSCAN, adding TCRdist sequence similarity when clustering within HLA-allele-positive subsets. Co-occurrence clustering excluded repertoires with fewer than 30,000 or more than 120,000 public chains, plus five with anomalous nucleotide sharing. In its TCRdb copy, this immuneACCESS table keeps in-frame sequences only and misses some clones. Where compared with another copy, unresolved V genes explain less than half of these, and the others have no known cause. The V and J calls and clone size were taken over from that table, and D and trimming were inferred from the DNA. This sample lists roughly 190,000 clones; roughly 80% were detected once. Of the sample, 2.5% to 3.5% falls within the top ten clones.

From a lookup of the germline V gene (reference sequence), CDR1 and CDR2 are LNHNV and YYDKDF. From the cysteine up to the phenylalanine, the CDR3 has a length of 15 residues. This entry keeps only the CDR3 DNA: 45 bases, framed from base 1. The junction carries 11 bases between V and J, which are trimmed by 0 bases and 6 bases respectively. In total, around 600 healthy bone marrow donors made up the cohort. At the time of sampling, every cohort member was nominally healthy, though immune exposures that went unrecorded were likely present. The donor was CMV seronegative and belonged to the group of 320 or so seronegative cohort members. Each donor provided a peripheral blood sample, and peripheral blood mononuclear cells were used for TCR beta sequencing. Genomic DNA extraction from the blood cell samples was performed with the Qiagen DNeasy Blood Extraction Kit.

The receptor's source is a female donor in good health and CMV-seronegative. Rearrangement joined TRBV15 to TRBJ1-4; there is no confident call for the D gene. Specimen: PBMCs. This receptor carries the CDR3 CATSREGGLDEKLFF. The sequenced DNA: TGTGCCACCAGCAGAGAAGGAGGGCTAGATGAAAAACTGTTTTTT.